The 21 T cell receptor beta chains reported below all come from one sample, sequenced in a study of blood T cell repertoires in COVID-19. Repertoires were generated with immunoSEQ multiplex PCR, while TCRdb's copy carries only in-frame clones and drops some. The sample holds 230,000 or so clones; 85% are singletons and the top ten take approximately 6.6%. Material for sequencing was PBMCs or T cells enriched from blood (not recorded which). Receptor source: a woman between 50 and 59 years old who had been exposed to COVID-19.

This chain connects TRBV12-3 or TRBV12-4 to TRBJ1-1, with D possibly matching TRBD1 (6 bases). The V end was cut by 7 bases, the J end by 2 bases, with 11 bases between. The CDR3 consists of 13 residues. The CDR3 here is CASIRGGNTEAFF. In nucleotides, the CDR3 is TGTGCCAGCATCCGGGGGGGCAACACTGAAGCTTTCTTT.

On this clone itself: The same CDR3 is also encoded by other DNA sequences in this sample. This chain connects TRBV7-3 to TRBJ1-1; perhaps TRBD1 as D (5 bases). Trimming cost V 4 bases and J 1 base, with 7 bases left between them. Germline CDR1 reads SGHTA; CDR2 reads FQGTGA. The CDR3 has 13 residues. The CDR3 region has the DNA TGTGCCAGCAGCTCCGACAGGAACACTGAAGCTTTCTTT. Protein product: CASSSDRNTEAFF.

The rearrangement uses TRBV5-4 and TRBJ2-5; a possible D gene is TRBD1 (6 bases). With 0 bases removed from V and 4 bases from J, the gap between germline ends came to 10 bases. CDR3 length: 14 amino acids. The germline gives CDR1 SGHNT, CDR2 YYREEE (reference sequence). The CDR3 nucleotides read TGTGCCAGCAGCTTGGACAGGGTTATAGAGACCCAGTACTTC. Encoded protein: CASSLDRVIETQYF.

The chain uses TRBV4-3 and TRBJ2-2; D gene uncertain. This CDR3 spans 14 amino acids. The germline V gene has CDR1 LGHNA and CDR2 YSLEER. Trimming removed 2 bases at V and 6 bases at J, with 10 bases between. CDR3 loop: CASSQYREAGELFF. CDR3 nucleotides: TGCGCCAGCAGCCAATACCGCGAGGCCGGGGAGCTGTTTTTT.

This clone was counted once. V gene TRBV27 combines with J gene TRBJ1-1; D gene uncertain. The V and J ends lost 6 bases and 0 bases respectively, with 14 bases between them. Looked up from germline, CDR1 is MNHEY and CDR2 is SMNVEV (reference sequence). This CDR3 has 15 residues. CDR3 DNA sequence: TGTGCCAGCAGCAGGCGGGGTCTCTTGAACACTGAAGCTTTCTTT. It codes for CASSRRGLLNTEAFF.

The CDR3 loop reads CASSPPGQGVKAFF. The CDR3, as DNA: TGTGCCAGCAGCCCACCGGGACAGGGGGTGAAAGCTTTCTTT. The chain couples TRBV28 to TRBJ1-1; 11 bases line up with TRBD1. The V segment lost 6 bases and the J segment 9 bases; nucleotides outside the gene matches: 9. The CDR3 length is 14 residues. Germline V CDR1 and CDR2: MDHEN, SYDVKM.

The rearrangement joins TRBV20-1 to TRBJ2-5, with TRBD2 matching 10 bases. The J segment lost 4 bases and the V segment lost 3 bases, leaving 17 bases of the junction unmatched. This CDR3 has 18 amino acids. The germline V gene encodes CDR1 DFQATT and CDR2 SNEGSKA (reference sequence). The CDR3 DNA follows: TGCAGTGCTAGTAGGGCTAGCGGGGGCCCCGCTTCTTCAGAGACCCAGTACTTC. Protein: CSASRASGGPASSETQYF.

The chain joins TRBV19 to TRBJ1-1; D gene uncertain. V was shortened by 7 bases and J by 1 base, with 16 bases between the two germline ends. The CDR3 runs to 15 residues. Germline lookup yields CDR1 LNHDA and CDR2 SQIVND (reference sequence). The CDR3 loop reads CASTPGTVGNTEAFF. CDR3 in DNA: TGTGCCAGTACCCCTGGAACAGTTGGGAACACTGAAGCTTTCTTT.

This chain connects TRBV11-3 to TRBJ2-7; D is possibly TRBD2 (6 bases). The CDR3 length is 15 residues. Trimming took 5 bases from V and 2 from J, leaving 16 bases between them. Germline CDR1 is SGHNT and CDR2 is YENEEA. In DNA form, the CDR3 reads TGTGCCAGCAGCCACCGGGAGCTCTCTACCTACGAGCAGTACTTC. Residues: CASSHRELSTYEQYF.

The J gene is TRBJ2-1, the V gene TRBV28; TRBD2 agrees at 8 bases. The CDR3 consists of 14 residues. Per the germline V gene, CDR1 is MDHEN and CDR2 is SYDVKM. Trimming removed 10 bases from V and 0 bases from J; junction bases left unmatched: 5. DNA for the CDR3: TGTGCCACGCGGGGGGCAAGCTCCTACAATGAGCAGTTCTTC. Its protein product is CATRGASSYNEQFF.

The J gene is TRBJ2-3, the V gene TRBV9, with D possibly matching TRBD2 (5 bases). Germline V CDR1 and CDR2: SGDLS, YYNGEE. Trimming stripped 3 bases from V and 2 bases from J, with 13 bases between. This CDR3 is built from 15 residues. CDR3 loop: CASSDGGSYTDTQYF. The CDR3 DNA reads as TGTGCCAGCAGCGATGGAGGATCATACACAGATACGCAGTATTTT.

The chain joins TRBV18 to TRBJ1-6; a possible D gene is TRBD1 (6 bases). V was shortened by 1 base and J by 8 bases, with 15 bases between the two germline ends. Germline V gives CDR1 KGHSH, CDR2 LQKENI. This CDR3 has 16 residues. The CDR3 loop reads CASSPLRQELHSPLHF. Written as DNA, the CDR3 is TGTGCCAGCTCACCACTCAGACAGGAGCTCCATTCACCCCTCCACTTT. The whole variable domain, remainder taken from reference TRBV18 and TRBJ1-6, is NAGVMQNPRHLVRRRGQEARLRCSPMKGHSHVYWYRQLPEEGLKFMVYLQKENIIDESGMPKERFSAEFPKEGPSILRIQQVVRGDSAAYFCASSPLRQELHSPLHFGNGTRLTVT.

The V and J genes are TRBV11-2 and TRBJ2-5; a weak D match, TRBD1 (6 bases). Germline assignment: CDR1 SGHAT and CDR2 FQNNGV. The V end was cut by 5 bases, the J end by 2 bases, with 15 bases between. This CDR3 comprises 15 residues. The CDR3 loop is CASSQGLQTQETQYF. CDR3 nucleotide sequence: TGTGCCAGCAGCCAGGGGTTACAGACTCAAGAGACCCAGTACTTC. Drawing the rest from reference TRBV11-2 and TRBJ2-5, the complete variable domain is EAGVAQSPRYKIIEKRQSVAFWCNPISGHATLYWYQQILGQGPKLLIQFQNNGVVDDSQLPKDRFSAERLKGVDSTLKIQPAKLEDSAVYLCASSQGLQTQETQYFGPGTRLLVL.

Here the CDR3 DNA reads TGCGCCAGCAGCTTGACCCCGGGACAGGGGGCGACTAATGAAAAACTGTTTTTT. It specifies CASSLTPGQGATNEKLFF. The chain combines TRBV5-1 with TRBJ1-4; 12 bases match TRBD1. The length of the CDR3 is 18 residues. With 1 base clipped from V and 2 bases from J, the junction kept 6 bases outside the gene matches. In germline, CDR1 is SGHRS, CDR2 YFSETQ.

The chain is built from TRBV29-1 and TRBJ2-4, with a tentative D call TRBD2 (7 bases). Looked up from germline, CDR1 is SQVTM and CDR2 is ANQGSEA. This CDR3 is 13 amino acids long. Trimming removed 7 bases from V and 6 bases from J, with 16 bases in between. Here the CDR3 reads CSAQGRGLNIQYF. CDR3 nucleotides: TGCAGCGCGCAAGGGAGGGGGTTAAACATTCAGTACTTC.

This clone was recorded once. The chain joins TRBV29-1 to TRBJ1-5; unclear D gene. The V and J ends lost 6 bases and 4 bases respectively, with 4 bases between them. The CDR3 totals 10 residues. The germline V gene encodes CDR1 SQVTM and CDR2 ANQGSEA. Written as DNA, the CDR3 is TGCAGCGTCCAAAATCAGCCCCAGCATTTT. Translating it yields CSVQNQPQHF.

The rearrangement joins TRBV3-1 (or the pseudogene TRBV3-2) to TRBJ2-3; possibly TRBD1 for D (6 bases). The CDR3 is 16 residues long. CDR1 LGHDT and CDR2 YNNKEL come from the germline V gene (reference sequence). Trimming removed 3 bases from V and 8 bases from J, with 21 bases in between. The chain's CDR3 is CASSHLKQGQRRTQYF. In DNA, the CDR3 is TGTGCCAGCAGCCACCTTAAACAGGGACAACGGCGTACGCAGTATTTT.

This chain connects TRBV12-3 or TRBV12-4 to TRBJ2-1; TRBD2 agrees at 8 bases. Losses at the gene ends were 6 bases for V and 7 bases for J; bases not matched to a gene: 2. CDR3 length: 12 residues. CDR3 in DNA: TGTGCCAGCAGCCGGGGGGGGAATGAGCAGTTCTTC. Protein sequence: CASSRGGNEQFF.

This clone came up a few times. The genes are TRBV4-3 and TRBJ2-1; 7 bases agree with TRBD1. V lost 4 bases, J lost 0 bases, and 3 bases stayed unmatched. Germline CDR1 is LGHNA and CDR2 is YSLEER. The CDR3 is 15 amino acids. CDR3 amino acids: CASSRTGASYNEQFF. CDR3 DNA: TGCGCCAGCAGCCGTACAGGGGCCTCCTACAATGAGCAGTTCTTC.

This clone was counted once. J is TRBJ1-2 and V is TRBV29-1; 8 bases are shared with TRBD1. The CDR3 sequence is 11 residues long. The germline V gene encodes CDR1 SQVTM and CDR2 ANQGSEA. Trimming removed 7 bases from V and 8 bases from J; junction bases left unmatched: 6. The CDR3 reads CSAGTGSGYTF. CDR3 sequence (DNA): TGCAGCGCTGGGACAGGTAGCGGCTACACCTTC.

CDR3 residues: CASSLQAGLDYGYTF. In DNA, the CDR3 is TGTGCCAGCAGCTTGCAGGCAGGCCTGGACTATGGCTACACCTTC. The chain joins TRBV5-4 to TRBJ1-2; D is unresolved. This CDR3 spans 15 amino acids. The V and J ends lost 1 base and 3 bases respectively, with 13 bases between them. Looked up from germline, CDR1 is SGHNT and CDR2 is YYREEE (reference sequence).